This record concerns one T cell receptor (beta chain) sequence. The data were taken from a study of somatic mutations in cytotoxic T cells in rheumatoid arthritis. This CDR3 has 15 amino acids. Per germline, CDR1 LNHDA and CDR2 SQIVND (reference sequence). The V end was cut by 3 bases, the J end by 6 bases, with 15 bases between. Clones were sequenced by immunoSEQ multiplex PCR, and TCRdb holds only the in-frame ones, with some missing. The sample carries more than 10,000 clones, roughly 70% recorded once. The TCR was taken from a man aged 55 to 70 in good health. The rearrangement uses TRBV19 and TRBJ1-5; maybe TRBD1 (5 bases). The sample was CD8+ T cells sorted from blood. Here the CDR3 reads CASSIGSGLVQPQHF. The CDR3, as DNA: TGTGCCAGTAGTATTGGGTCAGGGTTGGTTCAGCCCCAGCATTTT.